This is a list of T cell receptor beta chains from one sample in a study of blood T cell repertoires in COVID-19. Sequencing was performed with immunoSEQ multiplex PCR; in TCRdb, only in-frame clones are kept and a portion is missing. Here the sample spans 80,000 to 100,000 clones, roughly 82% being singletons. The sequenced sample consisted of peripheral blood. These receptors all come from an older man with active or convalescent COVID-19. Each CDR3 is given with its conserved first and last residue. The D gene is left open where the match is weak. Expanded clones get a size class; other rows say once, few or many, or leave the size out.

D,J,V,size,DNA,CDR3
-,TRBJ1-2,TRBV7-2,-,TGTGCCAGCAGCGTACAGAACAACTATGGCTACACCTTC,CASSVQNNYGYTF
TRBD2,TRBJ2-3,TRBV7-6,-,TGTGCCAGCAGCTTTAGGCTAGCGGGGGGGGTAGATACGCAGTATTTT,CASSFRLAGGVDTQYF
-,TRBJ1-6,TRBV30,once,TGTGCCTGGACAGGAGGAGGGAATTCACCCCTCCACTTT,CAWTGGGNSPLHF
TRBD2,TRBJ2-2,TRBV10-2,-,TGCGCCAGCACTTCGAAAGTACTAGCGGGGGCCAACCTGAGACCCCGGGAGCTGTTTTTT,CASTSKVLAGANLRPRELFF
TRBD2,TRBJ2-7,TRBV5-1,-,TGCGCCAGCAAACTTAGCGGGGGAACCTACGAGCAGTACTTC,CASKLSGGTYEQYF
-,TRBJ1-4,TRBV30,-,TGTGCCTGGAGTGTGTGGGCAGGGGCAACTAATGAAAAACTGTTTTTT,CAWSVWAGATNEKLFF
TRBD2,TRBJ2-2,TRBV5-1,-,TGCGCCACTGCGGGGGGCACCGGGGAGCTGTTTTTT,CATAGGTGELFF
TRBD1,TRBJ2-5,TRBV6-2/TRBV6-3,-,TGTGCCAGCAGTTCCGGACAGGGGACGCGGGAGACCCAGTACTTC,CASSSGQGTRETQYF
-,TRBJ2-2,TRBV7-2,few,TGTGCCAGCAGCTCCCTATTCGGGGAGCTGTTTTTT,CASSSLFGELFF
TRBD1,TRBJ2-3,TRBV11-2,-,TGTGCCAGCAGCTTGGACAGGGCAGATACGCAGTATTTT,CASSLDRADTQYF
TRBD1,TRBJ1-2,TRBV2,-,TGTGCCAGCAGTGAAGACAGGGGGCGCGAACTAAAGGGCTACACCTTC,CASSEDRGRELKGYTF
TRBD1,TRBJ2-6,TRBV2,-,TGTGCCAGCAGGGTTGACAGGGCTGGGACCAACGTCCTGACTTTC,CASRVDRAGTNVLTF
TRBD1,TRBJ1-2,TRBV6-2/TRBV6-3,-,TGTGCCAGCAGTCGTCCGGGACAGGGTGGCTACACCTTC,CASSRPGQGGYTF
-,TRBJ1-1,TRBV19,-,TGTGCCAGTAGTATAGATAGAGACACTGAAGCTTTCTTT,CASSIDRDTEAFF